Shown below are 19 T cell receptor beta chains from a single sample sequenced in a study of T cells in Graves' hyperthyroidism and ophthalmopathy. Amplified regions were TCR beta CDR3 sequences from RNA transcripts. Carried out on the TCR CDR3, a first-round RT-PCR used the HTBI primer set. TCRdb reprocessed the multiplex PCR reads via MiXCR and lists one record per CDR3 protein. The sample has about 500,000 distinct CDR3 sequences; 16% are singletons. Sequencing was carried out using blood. These TCRs come from a woman between 18 and 29 years old with Graves' hyperthyroidism.

Note on this clonotype: Compared with germline, one end of the junction differs, possibly owing to a read error. V and J are TRBV4-3 and TRBJ1-2, with unresolved D. The germline gives CDR1 LGHNA, CDR2 YSLEER. CDR3 length: 15 amino acids. The CDR3 DNA follows: TGCGCCAGCAGCCAAGATACCACGGTATCCTATGGCTGCACCTTC. Its protein product is CASSQDTTVSYGCTF.

About this clonotype: A read error may be the cause here, since a much bigger clone is one base away. This chain connects TRBV6-1 to TRBJ2-7; perhaps TRBD2 as D (6 bases). Germline V gene lookup returns CDR1 MNHNS and CDR2 SASEGT. V was clipped by 6 bases and J by 0 bases, with 18 bases between them. The CDR3 contains 16 residues. The CDR3, as DNA: TGTGCCAGCAGACGGGCCTGGGAGGTTCCCTCCTACGAGCAGTACTTC. It translates to CASRRAWEVPSYEQYF.

In its sample, this clonotype was seen many times. The genes are TRBV10-3 and TRBJ2-1; 8 nucleotides align to TRBD2. Trimming took 3 bases from V and 0 from J; bases not matched to a gene: 1. The germline V gene has CDR1 ENHRY and CDR2 SYGVKD. The CDR3 sequence is 15 residues long. The CDR3 DNA reads as TGTGCCATCAGTGACAGCGGGAGCTCCTACAATGAGCAGTTCTTC. Translation gives CAISDSGSSYNEQFF.

The chain joins TRBV29-1 to TRBJ1-1, with a tentative D call TRBD1 (5 bases). Trimming removed 4 bases from V and 1 base from J, with 10 bases in between. Germline V lookup: CDR1 SQVTM, CDR2 ANQGSEA. This CDR3 region has 13 residues. CDR3 residues: CSVVGGQNTEAFF. CDR3 DNA: TGCAGCGTTGTGGGTGGACAGAACACTGAAGCTTTCTTT.

The table lists this clonotype with a few counts. The V and J genes are TRBV5-1 and TRBJ1-2, with D possibly being TRBD1 (6 bases). Trimming removed 0 bases from V and 5 bases from J, with 14 bases in between. This CDR3 has 15 residues. The germline CDR1 and CDR2 sequences are SGHRS and YFSETQ. CDR3 nucleotides: TGCGCCAGCAGCTTGGCAGGGGACCCGGGATATGGCTACACCTTC. It yields the protein CASSLAGDPGYGYTF.

This clonotype was detected only a few times. V and J are TRBV20-1 and TRBJ2-3, with 7 bases matching TRBD2. V lost 5 bases and J lost 1; bases outside the gene matches: 6. The germline V gene has CDR1 DFQATT and CDR2 SNEGSKA (reference sequence). The CDR3 spans 14 residues. CDR3 sequence: CSAAGGSGTDTQYF. The CDR3 bases are TGCAGTGCTGCCGGGGGGTCCGGCACAGATACGCAGTATTTT.

This clonotype was seen at least ten times. The V gene is TRBV12-3 or TRBV12-4, the J gene TRBJ2-7, with 13 nucleotides matching TRBD2. This CDR3 is 18 amino acids long. After removal of 1 base from V and 0 bases from J, the junction contained 6 bases not matched to a gene. The DNA for the CDR3 is TGTGCCAGCAGTTTAGTCCCCAGGACTAGCGGGAGCTCCTACGAGCAGTACTTC. Its protein is CASSLVPRTSGSSYEQYF.

This clonotype appeared many times. V usage is TRBV20-1 and J usage is TRBJ1-1; D gene unclear. Per the germline V gene, CDR1 is DFQATT and CDR2 is SNEGSKA (reference sequence). V gave up 6 bases and J gave up 0 bases, with 5 bases separating them. The CDR3 loop spans 11 amino acids. CDR3 DNA: TGCAGTGCACTGCTGAACACTGAAGCTTTCTTT. Encoded protein: CSALLNTEAFF.

The table lists this clonotype with many counts. The chain uses TRBV6-1 and TRBJ2-7; D could derive from TRBD1 or TRBD2 (5 bases each). Trimming removed 5 bases at V and 7 bases at J, with 12 bases between. Per the germline V gene, CDR1 is MNHNS and CDR2 is SASEGT. The CDR3 covers 12 residues. CDR3 nucleotide sequence: TGTGCCAGCAGTTTCCGGGACGGGGAGCAGTACTTC. The encoded protein is CASSFRDGEQYF.

The gene calls are TRBV5-1 and TRBJ1-2; D perhaps matches TRBD1 (5 bases). V was cut by 5 bases and J by 6 bases, with 8 bases left in between. CDR1 is SGHRS, CDR2 YFSETQ, per germline. The CDR3 is made up of 11 amino acids. CDR3 sequence: CASRTDNGYTF. Written as DNA, the CDR3 is TGCGCCAGCAGGACGGACAATGGCTACACCTTC.

The J gene is TRBJ1-2, the V gene TRBV27, with D possibly being TRBD1 (5 bases). V was cut by 3 bases and J by 7 bases, with 18 bases left in between. This CDR3 contains 15 residues. Germline CDR1 reads MNHEY; CDR2 reads SMNVEV (reference sequence). For the CDR3, the DNA is TGTGCCAGCAGTTTGGGTGTGGGGGTCGGGAGTGGCTACACCTTC. Its protein is CASSLGVGVGSGYTF.

This clonotype was recorded many times. DNA for the CDR3: TGCGCCAGCAGCCCCCGACCGGGACAGGGGGGGAATGAGCAGTTCTTC. Translating gives CASSPRPGQGGNEQFF. This chain connects TRBV5-1 to TRBJ2-1, with 11 bases that match TRBD1. The CDR3 is 16 residues long. V trimming: 4 bases; J trimming: 7 bases; junction bases outside the gene matches: 10. CDR1 is SGHRS, CDR2 YFSETQ, per germline.

This clonotype was counted many times. CDR3 bases: TGTGCCAGCAGCTTAGTGGGGGGAGCAGCTAATGAAAAACTGTTTTTT. This gives the protein CASSLVGGAANEKLFF. The chain recombines TRBV7-2 with TRBJ1-4; D may be TRBD1 (5 bases). V lost 1 base and J lost 3, with 12 bases in between. The CDR3 length is 16 residues. Germline assignment: CDR1 SGHTA and CDR2 FQGNSA.

The table lists this clonotype with a few counts. The genes are TRBV29-1 and TRBJ1-1; D is unclear. Per germline, CDR1 SQVTM and CDR2 ANQGSEA. This CDR3 has 11 residues. Between the trimmed V and J ends, which lost 5 bases and 5 bases, there was a span of 9 bases. Here the CDR3 DNA reads TGCAGCGTTCTGTGGAGAACTGAAGCTTTCTTT. This encodes CSVLWRTEAFF.

This clonotype was seen a handful of times. This chain joins TRBV5-6 and TRBJ2-7; 7 bases are shared with TRBD1. The CDR3 is made up of 14 amino acids. V shed 4 bases, J shed 4 bases, and the junction held 8 bases outside the gene matches. Germline CDR1 and CDR2: SGHDT and YYEEEE. The CDR3 here is CASSPEGALYEQYF. CDR3 DNA sequence: TGTGCCAGCAGCCCAGAGGGGGCGTTATACGAGCAGTACTTC.

This clonotype was seen a handful of times. The DNA for the CDR3 is TGTGCCAGCAGCAGACTACCGTCCTACGAGCAGTACTTC. It codes for CASSRLPSYEQYF. The rearrangement joins TRBV7-9 to TRBJ2-7, with D tentatively TRBD2 (5 bases). Trimming removed 5 bases at V and 1 base at J, with 9 bases between. The length of the CDR3 is 13 residues. CDR1 is SEHNR and CDR2 is FQNEAQ in the germline V gene (reference sequence).

This clonotype appeared many times. The genes are TRBV5-1 and TRBJ2-1; 12 bases map to TRBD1. This CDR3 is 16 amino acids long. V shed 0 bases, J shed 6 bases, and the junction held 4 bases outside the gene matches. Germline CDR1 and CDR2: SGHRS and YFSETQ. This CDR3 is CASSLEGTGGLNEQFF. CDR3 in DNA: TGCGCCAGCAGCTTGGAGGGGACAGGGGGCCTCAATGAGCAGTTCTTC. The variable domain in full, with the rest retrieved from reference TRBV5-1 and TRBJ2-1, is KAGVTQTPRYLIKTRGQQVTLSCSPISGHRSVSWYQQTPGQGLQFLFEYFSETQRNKGNFPGRFSGRQFSNSRSEMNVSTLELGDSALYLCASSLEGTGGLNEQFFGPGTRLTVL.

This clonotype appeared many times. The rearrangement joins TRBV3-1 to TRBJ1-4, with unresolved D. Trimming took off 0 bases at V and 7 bases at J, with 15 bases between the two ends. Germline V gives CDR1 LGHDT, CDR2 YNNKEL (reference sequence). The CDR3 runs 16 residues. The CDR3 loop is CASSQDSAYKVEKLFF. The CDR3 bases are TGTGCCAGCAGCCAAGACTCGGCTTATAAGGTTGAAAAACTGTTTTTT. Together with reference TRBV3-1 and TRBJ1-4, the CDR3 gives the full variable domain: DTAVSQTPKYLVTQMGNDKSIKCEQNLGHDTMYWYKQDSKKFLKIMFSYNNKELIINETVPNRFSPKSPDKAHLNLHINSLELGDSAVYFCASSQDSAYKVEKLFFGSGTQLSVL.

In DNA, the CDR3 is TGTGCCAGCTCCCTACTGCCCAAGGGGACTAGCCTCACCTACAATGAGCAGTTCTTC. Translating it yields CASSLLPKGTSLTYNEQFF. The J gene is TRBJ2-1, the V gene TRBV18; TRBD2 aligns across 9 bases. The CDR3 totals 19 residues. Unmatched junction bases numbered 17, after V lost 6 bases and J lost 2 bases. From germline, CDR1 is KGHSH and CDR2 LQKENI.